The clone carrying this TCR beta chain was picked up many times. This sample is part of a study of T cells in Graves' hyperthyroidism and ophthalmopathy. Germline CDR1 and CDR2: SGHAT and FQNNGV. The CDR3 is 19 amino acids. Losses at the gene ends were 1 base for V and 5 bases for J; bases not matched to a gene: 11. Amplified TCR beta CDR3 regions came from RNA transcripts. HTBI primers were used for first-round RT-PCR of the TCR CDR3. Using its own MiXCR run on the multiplex PCR reads, TCRdb lists one record per CDR3 protein. The sample yields hundreds of thousands of distinct CDR3 sequences, less than 30% seen once.

The receptor comes from a man aged 40-50 years with Graves' hyperthyroidism that later progressed to Graves' ophthalmopathy. This sequence joins TRBV11-2 and TRBJ2-7; TRBD2 agrees at 16 bases. The sample comprised blood. CDR3: CASSLVHPGLAGGAHEQYF. The DNA of the CDR3 is TGTGCCAGCAGCTTAGTTCACCCGGGACTAGCGGGAGGGGCCCACGAGCAGTACTTC.